These 16 T cell receptor beta chains were all obtained from the same sample, sequenced in a study of shared clonotypes between healthy human individuals. Sequencing was performed with immunoSEQ multiplex PCR; in TCRdb, only in-frame clones are kept and a portion is missing. Of hundreds of thousands of clones in the sample, under 95% are singletons; the top ten hold about 24%. As defined, naive CD8 cells were CD45RO-negative and positively selected for CCR7, with terminally differentiated effector memory CD45RA+ cells excluded. Sequenced: naive CD8+ T cells sorted from blood. Receptors were obtained from a young man in good health.

V and J are TRBV27 and TRBJ1-1; tentatively, D is TRBD1 (6 bases). V gave up 2 bases and J gave up 0 bases, with 13 bases separating them. Germline V CDR1 and CDR2: MNHEY, SMNVEV (reference sequence). The CDR3 sequence is 16 residues long. As DNA, the CDR3 is TGTGCCAGCAGTTTAAATTTCGGGGGGCTGAACACTGAAGCTTTCTTT. Its translation is CASSLNFGGLNTEAFF.

CDR3 sequence reads: CASSLSTVTNEKLFF. In DNA form, the CDR3 reads TGTGCCAGCAGTCTATCGACAGTGACTAATGAAAAACTGTTTTTT. The chain uses TRBV28 and TRBJ1-4, with D perhaps matching TRBD1 (5 bases). In germline, CDR1 is MDHEN, CDR2 SYDVKM. The CDR3 runs 15 residues. V was pared by 5 bases and J by 2 bases, with 12 bases between.

This clone was counted a single time. This chain joins TRBV27 and TRBJ2-3; perhaps TRBD2 as D (6 bases). Germline values: CDR1 MNHEY, CDR2 SMNVEV (reference sequence). The V and J ends lost 2 bases and 0 bases respectively, with 9 bases between them. CDR3 size: 15 residues. The CDR3 bases are TGTGCCAGCAGTTTAAGGGACTCTAGCACAGATACGCAGTATTTT. Its translation: CASSLRDSSTDTQYF.

This clone was found once. V is TRBV7-9 and J is TRBJ2-3, with D hard to call. CDR3 length equals 12 residues. V was cut by 11 bases and J by 0 bases, with 9 bases left in between. Germline V lookup: CDR1 SEHNR, CDR2 FQNEAQ (reference sequence). CDR3 residues: CAAGGSTDTQYF. In nucleotides, the CDR3 is TGTGCCGCCGGTGGTAGCACAGATACGCAGTATTTT.

The chain couples TRBV28 to TRBJ1-1, with D possibly being TRBD1 (5 bases). V lost 4 bases, J lost 3 bases, and 21 bases lay in between. This CDR3 region has 17 residues. The germline V gene encodes CDR1 MDHEN and CDR2 SYDVKM. CDR3 amino acids: CASSSLMASGRDTEAFF. In DNA form, the CDR3 reads TGTGCCAGCAGTTCCCTCATGGCGTCAGGGCGAGACACTGAAGCTTTCTTT.

The rearrangement links TRBV13 to TRBJ2-5; TRBD2 matches 11 bases. The trim removed 5 bases at V and 2 bases at J, leaving 7 bases unmatched. Germline V gives CDR1 PRHDT, CDR2 FYEKMQ (reference sequence). This CDR3 is 16 amino acids long. The CDR3, as DNA: TGTGCCAGCAGCCACAGACTAGCGGGAATACAAGAGACCCAGTACTTC. This translates into CASSHRLAGIQETQYF.

The CDR3, as DNA: TGTGCCAGCAGCAAAGCTTGGGGGTGGGGGTACGAGCAGTACTTC. Protein sequence: CASSKAWGWGYEQYF. This chain joins TRBV21-1 and TRBJ2-7. TRBV21-1 is a pseudogene locus. CDR3 length equals 15 residues.

This sequence joins TRBV6-6 and TRBJ2-7; 9 bases align to TRBD1. In germline, CDR1 is MNHNY, CDR2 SVGAGI (reference sequence). V lost 5 bases, J lost 6 bases, and 8 bases stayed unmatched. The CDR3 is 14 amino acids. CDR3 in amino acids: CASSLRDRALEQYF. The DNA for the CDR3 is TGTGCCAGCAGTCTCCGGGACAGGGCCCTCGAGCAGTACTTC.

The V call is TRBV5-1, the J call TRBJ2-1; weak D call: TRBD2 (6 bases). The germline V gene has CDR1 SGHRS and CDR2 YFSETQ. The CDR3 totals 15 residues. Between the trimmed V and J ends, which lost 5 bases and 4 bases, there was a span of 16 bases. CDR3 sequence (DNA): TGCGCCAGCAGTCACCGGGAGACCTCTTACAATGAGCAGTTCTTC. Its translation is CASSHRETSYNEQFF.

This rearrangement joins TRBV12-2 to TRBJ2-5; no check of the table's D call, TRBD1, against the DNA was made. TRBV12-2 is a pseudogene segment. The CDR3 spans 13 residues. CDR3 in DNA: TGTGCAAGTCGCCCCAGGACAGGGGCGACCCAGTACTTC. Translating gives CASRPRTGATQYF.

The gene calls are TRBV28 and TRBJ2-7; 9 nucleotides agree with TRBD2. V was clipped by 6 bases and J by 2 bases; unmatched bases: 8. Looked up from germline, CDR1 is MDHEN and CDR2 is SYDVKM. This CDR3 has 15 residues. The CDR3 DNA reads TGTGCCAGCAGCCCTACTAGCGGGCAGACCTACGAGCAGTACTTC. Protein product: CASSPTSGQTYEQYF.

CDR3 region: CASSPPDSTDTQYF. CDR3 bases: TGTGCCAGCAGCCCCCCTGACAGCACAGATACGCAGTATTTT. The rearrangement uses TRBV11-3 and TRBJ2-3; no firm D call. The germline gives CDR1 SGHNT, CDR2 YENEEA. This CDR3 has 14 residues. Trimming left V 5 bases short and J 0 bases short, with 9 bases between.

V gene TRBV7-9 combines with J gene TRBJ2-7; TRBD1 matches at 7 bases. With 4 bases clipped from V and 2 bases from J, the junction kept 8 bases outside the gene matches. Germline assignment: CDR1 SEHNR and CDR2 FQNEAQ (reference sequence). CDR3 size: 15 residues. CDR3 sequence reads: CASSSLRDSPYEQYF. The CDR3 region has the DNA TGTGCCAGCAGCTCGCTCCGGGACAGCCCCTACGAGCAGTACTTC.

The V and J genes are TRBV7-9 and TRBJ1-4; D is possibly TRBD1 (6 bases). The CDR3 is 15 residues long. Trimming cost V 4 bases and J 2 bases, with 11 bases left between them. CDR1 and CDR2 from the germline V gene are SEHNR and FQNEAQ (reference sequence). The CDR3 loop is CASSSLGGTNEKLFF. Here the CDR3 DNA reads TGTGCCAGCAGCTCTCTAGGGGGGACTAATGAAAAACTGTTTTTT.

The chain carries TRBV6-6 and TRBJ1-1, with 9 bases lining up with TRBD1. There are 14 residues in the CDR3. After removal of 8 bases from V and 1 base from J, the junction contained 5 bases not matched to a gene. The germline CDR1 and CDR2 sequences are MNHNY and SVGAGI (reference sequence). Here the CDR3 DNA reads TGTGCCAGCGGGGCGACAGGGGGGAACACTGAAGCTTTCTTT. Protein sequence: CASGATGGNTEAFF.

The chain combines TRBV5-5 with TRBJ1-5; D gene ambiguous. V was shortened by 0 bases and J by 3 bases, with 7 bases between the two germline ends. CDR1 is SGHKS and CDR2 is YYEKEE in the germline V gene (reference sequence). The CDR3 runs 14 residues. In DNA, the CDR3 is TGTGCCAGCAGCTTGGTAGGGAACAATCAGCCCCAGCATTTT. It encodes CASSLVGNNQPQHF. Combining the CDR3 with reference TRBV5-5 and TRBJ1-5 gives the whole variable domain DAGVTQSPTHLIKTRGQQVTLRCSPISGHKSVSWYQQVLGQGPQFIFQYYEKEERGRGNFPDRFSARQFPNYSSELNVNALLLGDSALYLCASSLVGNNQPQHFGDGTRLSIL.